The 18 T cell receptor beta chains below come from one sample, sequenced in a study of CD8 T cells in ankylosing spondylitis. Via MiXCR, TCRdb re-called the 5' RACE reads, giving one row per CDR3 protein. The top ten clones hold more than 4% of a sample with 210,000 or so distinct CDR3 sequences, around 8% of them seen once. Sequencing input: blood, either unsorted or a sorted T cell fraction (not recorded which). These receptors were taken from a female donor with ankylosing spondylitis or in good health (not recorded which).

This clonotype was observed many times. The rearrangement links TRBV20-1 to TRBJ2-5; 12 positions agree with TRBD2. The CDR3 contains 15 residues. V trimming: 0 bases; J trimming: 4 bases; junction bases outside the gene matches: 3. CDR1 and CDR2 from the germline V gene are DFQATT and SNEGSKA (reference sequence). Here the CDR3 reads CSARDPSGRAETQYF. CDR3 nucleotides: TGCAGTGCTAGAGACCCTAGCGGGAGGGCAGAGACCCAGTACTTC.

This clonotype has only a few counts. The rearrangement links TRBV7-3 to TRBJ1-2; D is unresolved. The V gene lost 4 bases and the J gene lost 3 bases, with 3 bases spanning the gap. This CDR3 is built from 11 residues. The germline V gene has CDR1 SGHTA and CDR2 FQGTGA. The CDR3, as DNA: TGTGCCAGCAGCTCCTACTATGGCTACACCTTC. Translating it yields CASSSYYGYTF. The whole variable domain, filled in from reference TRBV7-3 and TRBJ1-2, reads GAGVSQTPSNKVTEKGKYVELRCDPISGHTALYWYRQSLGQGPEFLIYFQGTGAADDSGLPNDRFFAVRPEGSVSTLKIQRTERGDSAVYLCASSSYYGYTFGSGTRLTVV.

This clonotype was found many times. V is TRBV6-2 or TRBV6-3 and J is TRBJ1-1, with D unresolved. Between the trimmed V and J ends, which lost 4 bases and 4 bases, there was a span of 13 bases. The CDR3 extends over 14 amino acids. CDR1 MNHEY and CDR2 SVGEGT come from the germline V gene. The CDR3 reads CASSLRLQRTEAFF. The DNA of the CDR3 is TGTGCCAGCAGTTTGAGGCTCCAGCGCACTGAAGCTTTCTTT.

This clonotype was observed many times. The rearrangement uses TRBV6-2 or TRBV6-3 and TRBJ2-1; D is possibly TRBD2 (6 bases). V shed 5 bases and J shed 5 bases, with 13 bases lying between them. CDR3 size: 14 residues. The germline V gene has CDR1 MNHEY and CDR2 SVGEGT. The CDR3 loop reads CASSLVSGHNEQFF. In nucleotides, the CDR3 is TGTGCCAGCAGTCTTGTGAGCGGGCACAATGAGCAGTTCTTC.

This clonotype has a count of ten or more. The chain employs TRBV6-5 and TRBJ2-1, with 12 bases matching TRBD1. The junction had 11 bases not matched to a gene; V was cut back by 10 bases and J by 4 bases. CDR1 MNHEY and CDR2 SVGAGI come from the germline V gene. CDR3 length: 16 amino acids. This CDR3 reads CATLLGTGGVYNEQFF. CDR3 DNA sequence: TGTGCCACGCTCCTCGGGACAGGGGGCGTTTACAATGAGCAGTTCTTC.

CDR3 nucleotides: TGTGCCAGCAAGGAACTAGCGGCCTCCGATACGCAGTATTTT. It codes for CASKELAASDTQYF. The rearrangement uses TRBV6-2 or TRBV6-3 and TRBJ2-3, with 8 bases identical to TRBD2. CDR1 MNHEY and CDR2 SVGEGT come from the germline V gene. The CDR3 has 14 amino acids. The V and J ends lost 7 bases and 6 bases, in that order; junction bases with no gene match: 9.

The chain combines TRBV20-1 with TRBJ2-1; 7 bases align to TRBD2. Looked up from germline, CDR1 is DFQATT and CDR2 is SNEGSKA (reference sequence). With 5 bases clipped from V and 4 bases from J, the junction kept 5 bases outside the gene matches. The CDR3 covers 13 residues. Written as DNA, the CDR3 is TGCAGTGCTTGGCTAGCGGTATACAATGAGCAGTTCTTC. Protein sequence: CSAWLAVYNEQFF.

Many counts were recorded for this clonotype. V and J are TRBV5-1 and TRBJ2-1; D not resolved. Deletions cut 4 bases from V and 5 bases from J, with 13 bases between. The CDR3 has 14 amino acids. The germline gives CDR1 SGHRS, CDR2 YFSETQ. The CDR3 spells CASSLQLRNNEQFF. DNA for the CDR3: TGCGCCAGCAGCCTCCAACTCCGCAACAATGAGCAGTTCTTC.

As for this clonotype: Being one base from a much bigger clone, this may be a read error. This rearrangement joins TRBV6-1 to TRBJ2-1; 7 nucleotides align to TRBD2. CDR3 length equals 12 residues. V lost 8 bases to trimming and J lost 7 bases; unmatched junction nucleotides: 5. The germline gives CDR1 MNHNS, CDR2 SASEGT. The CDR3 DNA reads TGTGCCAGCTATGGGGGGGGTAATGAGCAGTTCTTC. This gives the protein CASYGGGNEQFF.

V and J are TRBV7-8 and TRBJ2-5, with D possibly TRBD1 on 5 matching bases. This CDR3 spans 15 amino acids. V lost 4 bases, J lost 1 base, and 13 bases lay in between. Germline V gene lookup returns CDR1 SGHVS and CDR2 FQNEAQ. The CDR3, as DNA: TGTGCCAGCAGCTACAGTGGGCAGGGCCAAGAGACCCAGTACTTC. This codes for CASSYSGQGQETQYF.

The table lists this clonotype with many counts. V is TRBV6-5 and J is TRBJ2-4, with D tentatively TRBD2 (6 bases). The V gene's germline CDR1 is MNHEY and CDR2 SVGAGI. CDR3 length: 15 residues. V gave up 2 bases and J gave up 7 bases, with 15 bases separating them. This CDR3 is CASSYAGSGGNIQYF. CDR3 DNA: TGTGCCAGCAGTTACGCAGGGAGTGGAGGGAACATTCAGTACTTC.

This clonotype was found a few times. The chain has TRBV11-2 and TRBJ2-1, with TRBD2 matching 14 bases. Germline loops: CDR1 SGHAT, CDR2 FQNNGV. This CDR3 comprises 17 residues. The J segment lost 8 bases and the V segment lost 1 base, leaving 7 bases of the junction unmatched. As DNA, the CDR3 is TGTGCCAGCAGCTTAGTCGGGACTAGCGGGAGTATGCATGAGCAGTTCTTC. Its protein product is CASSLVGTSGSMHEQFF.

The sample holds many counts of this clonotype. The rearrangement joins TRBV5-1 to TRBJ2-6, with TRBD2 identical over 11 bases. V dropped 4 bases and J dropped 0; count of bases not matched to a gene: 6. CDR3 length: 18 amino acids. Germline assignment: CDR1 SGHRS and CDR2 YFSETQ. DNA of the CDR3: TGCGCCAGCAGCGAGGGACTAGCGGCTCTCTCTGGGGCCAACGTCCTGACTTTC. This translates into CASSEGLAALSGANVLTF.

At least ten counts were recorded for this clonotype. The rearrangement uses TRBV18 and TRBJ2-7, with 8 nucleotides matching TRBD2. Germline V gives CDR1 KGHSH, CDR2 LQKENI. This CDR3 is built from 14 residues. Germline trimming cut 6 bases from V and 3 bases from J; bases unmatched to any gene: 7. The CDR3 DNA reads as TGTGCCAGCTCCCCGCCGGGACTAGTCTACGAGCAGTACTTC. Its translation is CASSPPGLVYEQYF.

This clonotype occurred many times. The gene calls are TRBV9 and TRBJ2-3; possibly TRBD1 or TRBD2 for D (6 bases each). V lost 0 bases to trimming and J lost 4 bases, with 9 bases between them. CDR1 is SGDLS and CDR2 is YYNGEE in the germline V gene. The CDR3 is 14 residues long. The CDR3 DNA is TGTGCCAGCAGCGTAGAGGGGGGCGCAGATACGCAGTATTTT. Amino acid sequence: CASSVEGGADTQYF.

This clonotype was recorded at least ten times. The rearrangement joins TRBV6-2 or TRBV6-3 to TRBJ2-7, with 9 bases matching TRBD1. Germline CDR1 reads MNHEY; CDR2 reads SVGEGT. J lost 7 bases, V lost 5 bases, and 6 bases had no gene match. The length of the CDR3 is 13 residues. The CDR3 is CASSVPGQGEQYF. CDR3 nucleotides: TGTGCCAGCAGTGTCCCGGGACAGGGAGAGCAGTACTTC.

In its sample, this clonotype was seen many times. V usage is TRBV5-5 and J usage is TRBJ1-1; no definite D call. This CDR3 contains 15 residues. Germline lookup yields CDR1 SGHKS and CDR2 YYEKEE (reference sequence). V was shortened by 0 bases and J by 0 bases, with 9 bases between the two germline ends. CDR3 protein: CASSLVVGLNTEAFF. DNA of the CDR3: TGTGCCAGCAGCTTGGTCGTCGGGCTGAACACTGAAGCTTTCTTT.

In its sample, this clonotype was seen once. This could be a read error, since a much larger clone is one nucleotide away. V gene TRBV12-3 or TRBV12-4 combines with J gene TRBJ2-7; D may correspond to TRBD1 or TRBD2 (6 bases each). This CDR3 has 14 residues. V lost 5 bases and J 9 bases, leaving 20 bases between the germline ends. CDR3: CASSAPGARGAQYF. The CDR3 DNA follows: TGTGCCAGCAGTGCCCCGGGGGCAAGGGGCGCGCAGTACTTC.